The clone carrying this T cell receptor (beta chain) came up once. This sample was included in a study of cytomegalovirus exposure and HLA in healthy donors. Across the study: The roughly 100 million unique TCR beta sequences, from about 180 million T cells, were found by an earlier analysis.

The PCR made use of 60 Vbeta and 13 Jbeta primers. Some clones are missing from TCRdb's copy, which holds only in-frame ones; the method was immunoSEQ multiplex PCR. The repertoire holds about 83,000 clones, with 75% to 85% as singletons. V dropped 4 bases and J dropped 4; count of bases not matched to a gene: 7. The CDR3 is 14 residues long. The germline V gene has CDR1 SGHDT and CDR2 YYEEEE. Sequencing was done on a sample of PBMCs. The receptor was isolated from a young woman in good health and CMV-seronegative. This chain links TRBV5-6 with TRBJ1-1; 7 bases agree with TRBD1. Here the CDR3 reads CASSPRGRSTEAFF. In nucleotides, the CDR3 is TGTGCCAGCAGCCCCAGGGGGAGAAGCACTGAAGCTTTCTTT.